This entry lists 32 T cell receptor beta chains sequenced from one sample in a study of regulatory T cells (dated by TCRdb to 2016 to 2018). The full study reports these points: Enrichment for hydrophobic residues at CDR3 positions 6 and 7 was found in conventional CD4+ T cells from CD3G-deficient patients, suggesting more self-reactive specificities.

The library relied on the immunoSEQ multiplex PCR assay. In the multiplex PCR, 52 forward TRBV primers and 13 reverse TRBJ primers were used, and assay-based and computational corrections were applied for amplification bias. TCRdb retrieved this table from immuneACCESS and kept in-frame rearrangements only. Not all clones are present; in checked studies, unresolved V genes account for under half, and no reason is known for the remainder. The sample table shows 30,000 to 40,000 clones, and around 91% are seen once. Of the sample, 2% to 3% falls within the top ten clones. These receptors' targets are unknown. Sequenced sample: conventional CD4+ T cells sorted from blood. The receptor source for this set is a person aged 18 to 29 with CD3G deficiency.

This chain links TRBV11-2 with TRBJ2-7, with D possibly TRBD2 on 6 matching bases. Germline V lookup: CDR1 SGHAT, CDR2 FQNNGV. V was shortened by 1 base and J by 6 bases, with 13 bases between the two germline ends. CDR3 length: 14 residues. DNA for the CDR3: TGTGCCAGCAGCTTAGGCGGGACCTTTAGCGAGCAGTACTTC. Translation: CASSLGGTFSEQYF.

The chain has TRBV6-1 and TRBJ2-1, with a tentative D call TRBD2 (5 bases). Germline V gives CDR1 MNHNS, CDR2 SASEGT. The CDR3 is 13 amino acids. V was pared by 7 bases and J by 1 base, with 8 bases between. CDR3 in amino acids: CASTGVSYNEQFF. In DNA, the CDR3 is TGTGCCAGCACCGGGGTTTCCTACAATGAGCAGTTCTTC.

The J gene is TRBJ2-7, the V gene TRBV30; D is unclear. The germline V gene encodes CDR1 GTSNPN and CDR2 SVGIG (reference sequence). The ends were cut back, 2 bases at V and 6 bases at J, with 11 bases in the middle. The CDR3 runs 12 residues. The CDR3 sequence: CAWSTPLGEQYF. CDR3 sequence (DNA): TGTGCCTGGAGTACTCCATTGGGCGAGCAGTACTTC.

The CDR3: CASSSGARYEQYF. For the CDR3, the DNA is TGTGCCAGCAGTTCCGGGGCTCGCTACGAGCAGTACTTC. The rearrangement links TRBV6-1 to TRBJ2-7, with D perhaps assigned TRBD1 or TRBD2 (5 bases each). Germline V CDR1 and CDR2: MNHNS, SASEGT. CDR3 length: 13 residues. Trimming took off 5 bases at V and 3 bases at J, with 11 bases between the two ends.

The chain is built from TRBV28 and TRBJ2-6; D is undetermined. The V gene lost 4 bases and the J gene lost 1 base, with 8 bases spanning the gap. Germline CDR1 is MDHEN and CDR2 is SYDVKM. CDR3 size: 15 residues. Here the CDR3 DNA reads TGTGCCAGCAGTTCCAGGATGTCTGGGGCCAACGTCCTGACTTTC. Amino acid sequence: CASSSRMSGANVLTF. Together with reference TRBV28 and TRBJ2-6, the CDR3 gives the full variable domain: DVKVTQSSRYLVKRTGEKVFLECVQDMDHENMFWYRQDPGLGLRLIYFSYDVKMKEKGDIPEGYSVSREKKERFSLILESASTNQTSMYLCASSSRMSGANVLTFGAGSRLTVL.

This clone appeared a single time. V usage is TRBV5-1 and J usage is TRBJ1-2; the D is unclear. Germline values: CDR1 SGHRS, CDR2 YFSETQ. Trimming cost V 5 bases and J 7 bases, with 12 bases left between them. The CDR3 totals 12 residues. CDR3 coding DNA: TGCGCCAGCAGGAAGGTTGGTGGTGGCTACACCTTC. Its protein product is CASRKVGGGYTF.

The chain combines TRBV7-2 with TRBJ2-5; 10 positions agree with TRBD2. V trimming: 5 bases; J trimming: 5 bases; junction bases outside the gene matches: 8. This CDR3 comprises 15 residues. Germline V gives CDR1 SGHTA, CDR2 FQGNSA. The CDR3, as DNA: TGTGCCAGCAGCCCTAGCGGGGGCTGGGCGGAGACCCAGTACTTC. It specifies CASSPSGGWAETQYF.

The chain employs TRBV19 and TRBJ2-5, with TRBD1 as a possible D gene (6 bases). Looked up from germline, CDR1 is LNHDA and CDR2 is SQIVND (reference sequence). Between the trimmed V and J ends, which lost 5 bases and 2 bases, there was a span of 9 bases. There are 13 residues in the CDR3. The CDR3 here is CASSAQGQETQYF. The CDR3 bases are TGTGCCAGTAGTGCACAGGGTCAAGAGACCCAGTACTTC.

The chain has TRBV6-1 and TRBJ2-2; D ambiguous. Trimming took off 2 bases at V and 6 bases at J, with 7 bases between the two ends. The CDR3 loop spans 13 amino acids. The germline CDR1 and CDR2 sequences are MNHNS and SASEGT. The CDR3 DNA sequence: TGTGCCAGCAGTGAATTCCCGGCCGGGGAGCTGTTTTTT. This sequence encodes CASSEFPAGELFF.

The CDR3 protein is CASSSPTSGRAATQYF. CDR3 sequence (DNA): TGTGCCAGCAGTTCCCCAACTAGCGGGAGGGCCGCTACGCAGTATTTT. The chain joins TRBV28 to TRBJ2-3; 13 positions agree with TRBD2. Germline V gene lookup returns CDR1 MDHEN and CDR2 SYDVKM. The CDR3 is made up of 16 amino acids. V was pared by 4 bases and J by 8 bases, with 9 bases of the junction left unmatched.

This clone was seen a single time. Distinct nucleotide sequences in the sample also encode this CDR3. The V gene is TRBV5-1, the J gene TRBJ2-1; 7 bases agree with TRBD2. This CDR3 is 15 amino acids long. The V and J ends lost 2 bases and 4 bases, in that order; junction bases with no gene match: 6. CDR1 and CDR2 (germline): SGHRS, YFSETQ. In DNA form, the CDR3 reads TGCGCCAGCAGCTTAGTAGCGGGCCCTTACAATGAGCAGTTCTTC. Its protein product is CASSLVAGPYNEQFF. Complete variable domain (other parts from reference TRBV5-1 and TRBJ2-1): KAGVTQTPRYLIKTRGQQVTLSCSPISGHRSVSWYQQTPGQGLQFLFEYFSETQRNKGNFPGRFSGRQFSNSRSEMNVSTLELGDSALYLCASSLVAGPYNEQFFGPGTRLTVL.

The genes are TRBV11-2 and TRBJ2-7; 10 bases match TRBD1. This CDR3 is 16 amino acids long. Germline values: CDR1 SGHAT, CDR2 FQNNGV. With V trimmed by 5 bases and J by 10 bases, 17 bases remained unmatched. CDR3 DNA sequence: TGTGCCAGCAGCCCACATGGGACAGGGGATGGCCAGAGACAGTACTTC. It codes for CASSPHGTGDGQRQYF.

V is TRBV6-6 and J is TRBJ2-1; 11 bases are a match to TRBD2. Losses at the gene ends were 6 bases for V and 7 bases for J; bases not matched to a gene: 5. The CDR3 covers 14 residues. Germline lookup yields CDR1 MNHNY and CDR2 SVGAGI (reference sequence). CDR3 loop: CASRTSGRGNEQFF. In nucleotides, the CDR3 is TGTGCCAGCAGAACTAGCGGGAGAGGGAATGAGCAGTTCTTC.

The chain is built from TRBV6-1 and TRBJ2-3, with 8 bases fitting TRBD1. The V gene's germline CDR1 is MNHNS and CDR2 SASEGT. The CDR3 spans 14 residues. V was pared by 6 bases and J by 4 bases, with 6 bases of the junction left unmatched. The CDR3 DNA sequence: TGTGCCAGCAGACCTCCGGACAGGGCAGATACGCAGTATTTT. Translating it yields CASRPPDRADTQYF.

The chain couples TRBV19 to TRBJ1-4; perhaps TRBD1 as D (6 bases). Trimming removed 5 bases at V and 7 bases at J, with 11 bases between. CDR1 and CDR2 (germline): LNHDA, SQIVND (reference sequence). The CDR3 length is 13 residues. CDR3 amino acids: CASSSTGTEKLFF. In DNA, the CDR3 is TGTGCCAGTAGTTCAACAGGGACTGAAAAACTGTTTTTT.

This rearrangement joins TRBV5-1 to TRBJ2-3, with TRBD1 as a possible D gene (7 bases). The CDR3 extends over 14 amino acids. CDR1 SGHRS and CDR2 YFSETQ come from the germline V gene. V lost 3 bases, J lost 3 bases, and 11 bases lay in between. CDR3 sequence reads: CASSSRGQTDTQYF. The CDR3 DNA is TGCGCCAGCAGCTCGCGGGGACAGACAGATACGCAGTATTTT.

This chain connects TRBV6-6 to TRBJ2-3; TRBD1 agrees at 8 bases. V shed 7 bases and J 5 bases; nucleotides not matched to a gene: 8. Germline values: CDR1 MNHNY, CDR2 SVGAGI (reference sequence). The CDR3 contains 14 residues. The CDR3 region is CASNPGQGRDTQYF. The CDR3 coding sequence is TGTGCCAGCAACCCCGGACAGGGCCGAGATACGCAGTATTTT.

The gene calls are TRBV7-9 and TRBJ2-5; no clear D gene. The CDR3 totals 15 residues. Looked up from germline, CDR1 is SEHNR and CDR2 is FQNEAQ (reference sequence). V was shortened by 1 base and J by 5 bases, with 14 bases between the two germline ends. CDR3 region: CASSLVEGQRETQYF. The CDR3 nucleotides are TGTGCCAGCAGCTTAGTTGAAGGTCAACGGGAGACCCAGTACTTC.

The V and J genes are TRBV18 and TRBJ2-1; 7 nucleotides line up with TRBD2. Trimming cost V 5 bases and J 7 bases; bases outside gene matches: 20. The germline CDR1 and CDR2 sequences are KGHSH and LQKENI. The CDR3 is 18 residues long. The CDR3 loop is CASSDRSGGSPLLNEQFF. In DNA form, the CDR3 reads TGTGCCAGCTCAGATCGATCGGGCGGGAGTCCTCTCTTGAATGAGCAGTTCTTC.

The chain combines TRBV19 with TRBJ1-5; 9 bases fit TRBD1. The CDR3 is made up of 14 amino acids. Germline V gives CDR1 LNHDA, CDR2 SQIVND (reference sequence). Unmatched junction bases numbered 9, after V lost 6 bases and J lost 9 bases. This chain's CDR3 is CASSHTGTGLPQHF. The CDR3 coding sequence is TGTGCCAGTAGCCATACCGGGACAGGGCTGCCCCAGCATTTT.

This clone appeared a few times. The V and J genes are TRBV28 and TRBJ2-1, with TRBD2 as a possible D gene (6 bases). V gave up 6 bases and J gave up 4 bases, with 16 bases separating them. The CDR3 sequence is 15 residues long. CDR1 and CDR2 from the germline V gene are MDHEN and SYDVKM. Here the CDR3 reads CASSPGTGSYNEQFF. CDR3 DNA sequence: TGTGCCAGCAGCCCCGGGACTGGCAGTTACAATGAGCAGTTCTTC.

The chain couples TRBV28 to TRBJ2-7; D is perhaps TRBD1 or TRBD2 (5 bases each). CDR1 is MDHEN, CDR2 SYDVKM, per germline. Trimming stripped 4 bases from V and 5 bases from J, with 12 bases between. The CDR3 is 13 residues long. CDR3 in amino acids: CASSSRAGHEQYF. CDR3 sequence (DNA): TGTGCCAGCAGTTCCAGGGCGGGCCACGAGCAGTACTTC.

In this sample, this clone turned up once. CDR3 region: CASSLGQGAQETQYF. The CDR3 DNA sequence: TGTGCCAGCAGCCTGGGACAGGGGGCTCAAGAGACCCAGTACTTC. The genes are TRBV7-9 and TRBJ2-5, with TRBD1 identical over 12 bases. From germline, CDR1 is SEHNR and CDR2 FQNEAQ (reference sequence). V lost 5 bases to trimming and J lost 2 bases; unmatched junction nucleotides: 3. There are 15 residues in the CDR3.

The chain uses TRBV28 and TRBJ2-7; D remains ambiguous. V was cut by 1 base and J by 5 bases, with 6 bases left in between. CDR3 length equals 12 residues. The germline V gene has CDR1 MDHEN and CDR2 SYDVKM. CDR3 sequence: CASSLSDNEQYF. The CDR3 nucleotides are TGTGCCAGCAGTTTATCTGATAACGAGCAGTACTTC.

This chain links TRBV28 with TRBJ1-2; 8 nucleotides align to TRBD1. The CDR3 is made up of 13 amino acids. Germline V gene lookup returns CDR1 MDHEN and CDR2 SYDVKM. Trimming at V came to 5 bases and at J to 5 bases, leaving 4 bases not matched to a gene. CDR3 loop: CASSPWTGYGYTF. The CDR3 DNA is TGTGCCAGCAGTCCTTGGACAGGGTATGGCTACACCTTC.

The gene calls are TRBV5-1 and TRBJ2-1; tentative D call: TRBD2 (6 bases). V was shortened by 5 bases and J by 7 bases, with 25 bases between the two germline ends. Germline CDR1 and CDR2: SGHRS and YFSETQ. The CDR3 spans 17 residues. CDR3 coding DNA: TGCGCCAGCAGTCCCTTACCCGGCGGGACTCGCGGGAATGAGCAGTTCTTC. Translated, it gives CASSPLPGGTRGNEQFF.

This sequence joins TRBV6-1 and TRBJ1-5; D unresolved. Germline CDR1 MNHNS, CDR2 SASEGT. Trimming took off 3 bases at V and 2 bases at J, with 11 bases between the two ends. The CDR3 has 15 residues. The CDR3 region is CASSEGPGGNQPQHF. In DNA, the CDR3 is TGTGCCAGCAGTGAGGGCCCCGGGGGCAATCAGCCCCAGCATTTT.

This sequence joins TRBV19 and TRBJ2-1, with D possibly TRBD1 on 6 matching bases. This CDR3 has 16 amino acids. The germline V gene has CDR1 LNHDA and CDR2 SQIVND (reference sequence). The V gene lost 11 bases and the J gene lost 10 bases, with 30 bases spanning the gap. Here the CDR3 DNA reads TGTGCCGGCTCAAGAGAGGGGGACCCCTTCTACGGGGAGCAGTTCTTC. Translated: CAGSREGDPFYGEQFF.

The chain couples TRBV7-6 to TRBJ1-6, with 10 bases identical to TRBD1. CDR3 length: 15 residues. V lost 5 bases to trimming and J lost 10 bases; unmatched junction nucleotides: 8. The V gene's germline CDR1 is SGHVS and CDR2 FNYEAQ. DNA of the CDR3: TGTGCCAGCAGCCATAGACAGGGGGCTGGGTCACCCCTCCACTTT. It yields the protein CASSHRQGAGSPLHF.

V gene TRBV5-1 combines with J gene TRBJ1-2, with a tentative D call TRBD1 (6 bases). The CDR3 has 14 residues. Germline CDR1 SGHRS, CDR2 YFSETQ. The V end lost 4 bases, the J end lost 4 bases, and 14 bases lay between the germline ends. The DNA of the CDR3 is TGCGCCAGCAGCCAAAAACAGGGAGGCTATGGCTACACCTTC. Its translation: CASSQKQGGYGYTF.

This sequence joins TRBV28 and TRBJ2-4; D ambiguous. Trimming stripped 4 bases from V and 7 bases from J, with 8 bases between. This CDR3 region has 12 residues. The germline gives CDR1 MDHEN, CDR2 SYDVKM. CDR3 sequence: CASSSVRNIQYF. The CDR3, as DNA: TGTGCCAGCAGTTCCGTGCGGAACATTCAGTACTTC.

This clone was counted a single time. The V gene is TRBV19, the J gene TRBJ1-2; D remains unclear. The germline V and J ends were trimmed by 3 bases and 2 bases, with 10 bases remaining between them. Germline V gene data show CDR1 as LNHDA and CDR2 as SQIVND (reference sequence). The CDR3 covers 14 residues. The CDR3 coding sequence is TGTGCCAGTAGTATGCGCAACTCCAACTATGGCTACACCTTC. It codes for CASSMRNSNYGYTF.